This is a list of T cell receptor beta chains from one sample in a study of blood T cell repertoires in COVID-19. Clones were read by immunoSEQ multiplex PCR, and TCRdb kept only the in-frame ones, dropping some. This repertoire shows 50,000 to 70,000 clones, about 75% found once; its top ten account for around 20%. Sequenced sample: peripheral blood. The receptors originated from a man in his fifties or sixties with active or convalescent COVID-19. Both conserved end residues are part of each CDR3. Fields, in order: V gene, J gene, CDR3 protein.

TRBV24-1	TRBJ2-1	CATSDPGTSGRTEQFF
TRBV5-6	TRBJ2-7	CASSALAGGNDAQYF
TRBV9	TRBJ2-5	CASSVGPEVETQYF
TRBV13	TRBJ1-1	CASSLYGRTGGKITVAFF
TRBV5-1	TRBJ2-3	CASSFGAVTDTQYF
TRBV6-5	TRBJ2-7	CATRTGGGLSYEQYF
TRBV9	TRBJ2-5	CASSAFYVSETQYF
TRBV5-4	TRBJ1-1	CASSLDRWDTEAFF
TRBV6-2/TRBV6-3	TRBJ2-6	CASSLIDIRGLRSTGANVLTF
TRBV5-6	TRBJ2-2	CATTGTASGELFF
TRBV7-2	TRBJ2-5	CASSLALSVGGETQYF
TRBV4-1	TRBJ2-7	CASSQSGTGAYEQYF
TRBV3-1/TRBV3-2	TRBJ1-1	CASTGGNTEAFF